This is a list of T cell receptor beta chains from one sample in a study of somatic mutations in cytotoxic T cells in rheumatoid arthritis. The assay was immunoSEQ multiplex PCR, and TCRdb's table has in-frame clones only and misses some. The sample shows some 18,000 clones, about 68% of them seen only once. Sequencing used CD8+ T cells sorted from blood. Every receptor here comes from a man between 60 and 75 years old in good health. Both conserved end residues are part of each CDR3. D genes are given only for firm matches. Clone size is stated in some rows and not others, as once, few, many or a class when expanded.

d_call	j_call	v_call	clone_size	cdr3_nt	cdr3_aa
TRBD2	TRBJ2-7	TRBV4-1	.	TGCGCCAGCAGCCAGGAGACGGGGGGAGCCTACGAGCAGTACTTC	CASSQETGGAYEQYF
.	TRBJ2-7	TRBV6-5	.	TGTGCCAGCAGTTACCTCGGGGGTTACGCCGACAGCGAGCAGTACTTC	CASSYLGGYADSEQYF
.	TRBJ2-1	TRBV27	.	TGTGCCAGCAGTTCAGACAGGCCCCCTGGGGGTGAGCAGTTCTTC	CASSSDRPPGGEQFF
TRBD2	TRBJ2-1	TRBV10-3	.	TGTGCCATCAGTGAGTCGGAAGCGGGAGAGACGTACAATGAGCAGTTCTTC	CAISESEAGETYNEQFF
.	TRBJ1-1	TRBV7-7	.	TGTGCTAGCAGCTTGGGCTCAGGCACTGAAGCTTTCTTT	CASSLGSGTEAFF
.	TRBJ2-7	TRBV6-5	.	TGTGCCAGCAGTCCCGCAGGGCCAGCCTACGAGCAGTACTTC	CASSPAGPAYEQYF
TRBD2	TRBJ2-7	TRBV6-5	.	TGTGCCAGCAGTTACGGGAGGGGACTTTCCTACGAGCAGTACTTC	CASSYGRGLSYEQYF
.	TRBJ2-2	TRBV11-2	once	TGTGCCAGCAGCTTAGAACACAACACCGGGGAGCTGTTTTTT	CASSLEHNTGELFF
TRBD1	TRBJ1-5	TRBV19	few	TGTGCCAGTAGTTCCGCCTGGACAGGGGGCTTAGGCAATCAGCCCCAGCATTTT	CASSSAWTGGLGNQPQHF
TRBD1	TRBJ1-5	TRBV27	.	TGTGCCAGCAGAACACAGGGGTCGGGCAATCAGCCCCAGCATTTT	CASRTQGSGNQPQHF
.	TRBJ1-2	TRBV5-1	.	TGCGCCAGCAGCGCGAGGGGAGGTGGCTACACCTTC	CASSARGGGYTF
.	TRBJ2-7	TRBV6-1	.	TGTGCCAGCAGGGGAGAGGTCTACGAGCAGTACTTC	CASRGEVYEQYF
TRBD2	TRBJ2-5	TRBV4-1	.	TGCGCCAGCAGCCAAGGAAAGCTAGCGGGTTTACAAGAGACCCAGTACTTC	CASSQGKLAGLQETQYF
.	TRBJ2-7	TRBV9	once	TGTGCCAGCAGCGGGGGAGACTCCTACGAGCAGTACTTC	CASSGGDSYEQYF
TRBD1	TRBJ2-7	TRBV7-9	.	TGTGCCACCACCCCGGGACAGGGAAGGGAGCAGTACTTC	CATTPGQGREQYF
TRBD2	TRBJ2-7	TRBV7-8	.	TGTGCCAGCAGCTTGACTAGCGGGAGTTACGAGCAGTACTTC	CASSLTSGSYEQYF
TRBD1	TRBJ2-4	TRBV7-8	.	TGTGCCAGCAGCTTACGACAGGGGCCCCGGGACGCCAAAAACATTCAGTACTTC	CASSLRQGPRDAKNIQYF
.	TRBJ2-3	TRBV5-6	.	TGTGCCAGCAGCTTGGAAACAGCCACAGATACGCAGTATTTT	CASSLETATDTQYF
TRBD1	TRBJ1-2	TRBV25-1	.	TGTGCCAGCAGTGAATTCGGGACAGGTAGTCGGTATGGCTACACCTTC	CASSEFGTGSRYGYTF
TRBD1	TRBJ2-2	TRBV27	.	TGTGCCAGCAGTTGGACAGGGGGAACCGGGGAGCTGTTTTTT	CASSWTGGTGELFF
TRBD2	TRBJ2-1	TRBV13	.	TGTGCCAGCAGCCCCTCTAGCGGCGCTTGGAGGACCGGGTTCTTC	CASSPSSGAWRTGFF
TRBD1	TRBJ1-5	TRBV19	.	TGTGCCAGTAGCCTAACCGGGACAGCAAATCAGCCCCAGCATTTT	CASSLTGTANQPQHF
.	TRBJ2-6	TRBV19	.	TGTGCCAGTAGCTGGGGGCCTGGGGCCAACGTCCTGACTTTC	CASSWGPGANVLTF